This T cell receptor beta chain was identified during a study of shared clonotypes between healthy human individuals (dated by TCRdb to the early 2020s). About the investigation overall: The cohort comprised a couple of women and three men aged 18 to 49 years. For each donor, three plates each were used for CD4 naive and CD4 memory, two plates were used for CD8 naive, and one plate was used for CD8 memory. Different laboratories and diverse techniques were used to prepare libraries and sequence TCR repertoires, to increase sequencing depth and limit assay-specific biases. Per donor, leukapheresis produced somewhere between about 0.85 and 10 billion PBMCs. The study deeply sequenced blood TCR repertoires of about 5 healthy adults to estimate repertoire size and the extent of clonotype sharing between individuals.

On this clone itself: What this receptor recognizes is not known. The sample holds no much larger clone one base away, and base qualities are not on file.

The junction shows trimming of 1 base on V and 4 bases on J, and the gene matches do not reach 8 bases of it. The CDR3 contains 17 residues, cysteine and phenylalanine counted. Kept here is only the CDR3 DNA, which spans 51 bases and is read in frame from base 1. The germline V gene specifies SGHAT as CDR1 and FQNNGV as CDR2. Here is what the overall study found, with its caveats: Compared with non-shared clonotypes, clonotypes shared by all four sorted-subset donors had higher generation probabilities. Sampling was restricted to blood, and TCR repertoires in tissues likely differ from the TCR repertoires found in blood. Across four donors, about 4.5% of naive CD4, around 3.5% of naive CD8, about 2.3% of memory CD4, and roughly 0.4% of memory CD8 clonotypes were shared. Naive subsets generally had larger estimated clonotype richness than memory subsets did. Because the study included a small number of donors, the genetic and exposure-history diversity represented was limited. Pairwise subsampling led to the expectation that sequencing depth would affect the degree of clonotype sharing among donors. Rarefaction of sorted-subset datasets indicated incomplete sequencing despite the large sequencing depth.

Using the deep immunoSEQ assay, TCR CDR3 regions were amplified from genomic DNA by multiplex PCR. For each cell subset, the extracted genomic DNA was distributed evenly across all wells of several immunoSEQ 96-well plates, and each plate served as one replicate. Each replicate PCR for sorted subsets received about 0.2 ug genomic DNA, equal to around 32,000 T cell genomes. The purified libraries were quantified using a Qubit 3.0 fluorometer, sized with a Bioanalyzer 2100, and then quantified again using the KAPA Library Quantification kit. A separate single-read 150-cycle Illumina NextSeq 550 flow cell was used to sequence each immunoSEQ 96-well plate. The published analysis was carried out like this. Because the immunoSEQ output held only junctional sequences and lacked quality scores, the filtering could not match the filtering applied to full-length reads. To assign V/J genes and CDR3, sequences were annotated using PyIR, a Python wrapper for IgBLAST v1.9, with IMGT germline references. Reads were removed for weak V/J assignments (E-value above 1e-6), missing CDR3, stop codons, out-of-frame junctions, or ambiguous translated residues. V3J clonotypes were defined as sequences sharing an identical inferred V gene, J gene, and CDR3 amino acid sequence. Percentage overlap between repertoires was computed as shared unique clonotypes divided by the size of the smaller repertoire. Three approaches were used to assess repertoire richness: RTK rarefaction, the Chao1 estimator, and Recon v2.1 estimates of unobserved clonotypes. For all TCRbeta clonotypes obtained by the gDNA method from four donors, generation probabilities were computed with OLGA. The clones in this table, taken by TCRdb from immuneACCESS, are in-frame only. Not every clone is retained; where verified, under half of the shortfall comes from an unresolved V gene, and the cause of the rest is unknown. V, J and clone size derive from that table, while D and trimming were established from the DNA sequence. The sample includes about 580,000 clones, with 95% to 98% observed a single time. The biggest ten clones account for less than 0.35% of the sample.

For the CD8 naive samples, CD45RO-negative cells were positively selected for CCR7, yielding a CD45RA+CCR7+ population from which TemRA cells were excluded. Donors were healthy HIV-negative adults with no recently reported acute infections or vaccinations. Only Caucasian adults living in Nashville, Tennessee, USA were represented among the donors. Blood was collected by leukapheresis, and PBMCs were isolated by Ficoll-Histopaque density gradient centrifugation and then cryopreserved in liquid nitrogen vapor phase. Analytical flow cytometry was used to check the purity and quantity of each magnetically sorted T cell population. Genomic DNA was isolated from every sorted fraction and measured by UV absorbance on a Nanodrop 2000c.

The receptor chain draws on TRBV11-2 and TRBJ2-3, with 10 middle bases fitting TRBD1. Sequenced: naive CD8+ T cells sorted from blood. The cell subset or site label, read with the paper, signifies: CD45RA+CCR7+. The origin of this receptor is a young man in good health. The DNA sequence is TGTGCCAGCAGCTTAGGGGGACAGGGGCCCCTCGCAGATACGCAGTATTTT. It codes for CASSLGGQGPLADTQYF.